This T cell receptor beta chain was captured by sequencing in a study of T cell responses to AZD1222 COVID-19 vaccine. Regarding the study as a whole: Donor demographics were predominantly white British with a female majority; clonal diversity may be underestimated.

The trim removed 0 bases at V and 5 bases at J, leaving 18 bases unmatched. CDR3 size: 20 residues. The germline V gene has CDR1 SGHRS and CDR2 YFSETQ. Comments on this clone: Its specificity is unknown.

Measured with immunoSEQ multiplex PCR; TCRdb has only the in-frame clones, and not every one. The table includes about 190,000 clones, approximately 91% detected once. Sequencing used peripheral blood, obtained on day 0 of AZD1222 vaccination. The chain joins TRBV5-1 to TRBJ2-2; 8 positions agree with TRBD1. The TCR was taken from an adult in good health. CDR3 region: CASSLVLPAAGRGPTGELFF. The CDR3 DNA reads as TGCGCCAGCAGCTTGGTCCTCCCCGCAGCGGGCAGGGGGCCGACCGGGGAGCTGTTTTTT. The variable domain in full, with the rest retrieved from reference TRBV5-1 and TRBJ2-2, is KAGVTQTPRYLIKTRGQQVTLSCSPISGHRSVSWYQQTPGQGLQFLFEYFSETQRNKGNFPGRFSGRQFSNSRSEMNVSTLELGDSALYLCASSLVLPAAGRGPTGELFFGEGSRLTVL.